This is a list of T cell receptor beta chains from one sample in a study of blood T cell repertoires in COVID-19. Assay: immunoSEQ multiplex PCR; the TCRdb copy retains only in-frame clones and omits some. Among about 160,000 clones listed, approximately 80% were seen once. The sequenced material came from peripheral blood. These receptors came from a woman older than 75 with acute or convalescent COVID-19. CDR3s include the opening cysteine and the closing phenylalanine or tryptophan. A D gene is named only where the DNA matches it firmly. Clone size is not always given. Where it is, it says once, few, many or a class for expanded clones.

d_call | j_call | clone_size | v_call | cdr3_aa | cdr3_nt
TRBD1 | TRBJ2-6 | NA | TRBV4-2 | CASSQGDRPSSGANVLTF | TGTGCCAGCAGCCAAGGGGACAGACCTAGCTCTGGGGCCAACGTCCTGACTTTC
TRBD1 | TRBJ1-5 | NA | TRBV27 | CASSLGQDQPQHF | TGTGCCAGCAGTTTGGGACAGGACCAGCCCCAGCATTTT
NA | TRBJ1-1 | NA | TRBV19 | CASSIGVRNTEAFF | TGTGCCAGTAGTATCGGGGTGAGGAACACTGAAGCTTTCTTT
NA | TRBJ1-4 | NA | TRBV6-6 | CASSTSGGTTNEKLFF | TGTGCCAGCAGCACATCCGGGGGAACAACTAATGAAAAACTGTTTTTT
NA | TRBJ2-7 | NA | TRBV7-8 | CASRAAYEQYF | TGTGCCAGCAGGGCGGCCTACGAGCAGTACTTC
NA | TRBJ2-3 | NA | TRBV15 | CATSPAPRGGSTDTQYF | TGTGCCACCAGCCCAGCCCCGAGGGGGGGGAGCACAGATACGCAGTATTTT
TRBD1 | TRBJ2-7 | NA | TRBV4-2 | CASSQEPRQGGYYEQYF | TGTGCCAGCAGCCAAGAGCCCCGACAGGGCGGCTACTACGAGCAGTACTTC
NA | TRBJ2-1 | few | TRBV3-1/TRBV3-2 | CASSETANEQFF | TGTGCCAGCAGCGAGACAGCCAATGAGCAGTTCTTC
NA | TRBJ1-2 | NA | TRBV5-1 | CASSPTDGSGYTF | TGCGCCAGCAGCCCGACAGACGGGAGTGGCTACACCTTC
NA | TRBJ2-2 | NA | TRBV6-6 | CASSYEGVDTGELFF | TGTGCCAGCAGTTACGAGGGCGTGGACACCGGGGAGCTGTTTTTT
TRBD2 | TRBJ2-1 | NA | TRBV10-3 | CAISESTSGGAHILYNEQFF | TGTGCCATCAGTGAGTCGACTAGCGGGGGGGCCCATATACTATACAATGAGCAGTTCTTC
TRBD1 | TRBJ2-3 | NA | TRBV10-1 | CASSAATGASTDTQYF | TGCGCCAGCAGTGCTGCTACAGGGGCTAGCACAGATACGCAGTATTTT
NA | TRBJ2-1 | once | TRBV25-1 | CASSEGALHNEQFF | TGTGCCAGCAGTGAAGGGGCTCTCCACAATGAGCAGTTCTTC
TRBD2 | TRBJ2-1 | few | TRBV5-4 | CASSLGGLAGGVNEQFF | TGTGCCAGCAGCTTGGGCGGACTAGCGGGGGGGGTTAATGAGCAGTTCTTC
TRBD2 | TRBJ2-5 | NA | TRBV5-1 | CASSSGRVLSGETQYF | TGCGCCAGCAGCTCTGGGAGGGTTTTATCCGGAGAGACCCAGTACTTC
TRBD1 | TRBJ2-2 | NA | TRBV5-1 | CASSLAGQGITGELFF | TGCGCCAGCAGCTTGGCCGGACAGGGAATTACCGGGGAGCTGTTTTTT
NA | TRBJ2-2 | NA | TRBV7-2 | CASSPPKNTGELFF | TGTGCCAGCAGCCCCCCTAAGAACACCGGGGAGCTGTTTTTT
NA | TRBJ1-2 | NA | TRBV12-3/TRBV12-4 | CASSSQGMDGYTF | TGTGCCAGCAGCAGTCAGGGAATGGATGGCTACACCTTC
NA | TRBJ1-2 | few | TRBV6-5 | CASRESRGMRDGYTF | TGTGCCAGCAGAGAGAGTCGCGGCATGAGGGATGGCTACACCTTC
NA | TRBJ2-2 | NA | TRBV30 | CAWSKPRANTGELFF | TGTGCCTGGAGTAAACCTCGGGCGAACACCGGGGAGCTGTTTTTT
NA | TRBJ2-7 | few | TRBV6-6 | CASSQPGSYEQYF | TGTGCCAGCAGTCAGCCGGGGTCCTACGAGCAGTACTTC
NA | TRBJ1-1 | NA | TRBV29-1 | CSVEAGLFTEAFF | TGCAGCGTTGAGGCTGGGCTTTTTACTGAAGCTTTCTTT
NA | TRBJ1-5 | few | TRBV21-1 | CASSGRDKGISNQPQHF | TGTGCCAGCAGCGGAAGGGACAAGGGAATCAGCAATCAGCCCCAGCATTTT
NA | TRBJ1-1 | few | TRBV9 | CASSVDPGGENTEAFF | TGTGCCAGCAGCGTAGATCCCGGGGGTGAGAACACTGAAGCTTTCTTT
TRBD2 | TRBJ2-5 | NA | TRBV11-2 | CASSFYGGETQYF | TGTGCCAGCAGCTTTTACGGGGGGGAGACCCAGTACTTC
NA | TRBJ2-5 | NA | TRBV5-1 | CASSWGGDNQETQYF | TGCGCCAGCAGTTGGGGAGGGGACAACCAAGAGACCCAGTACTTC
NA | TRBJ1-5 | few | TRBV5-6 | CASSVDRYSNQPQHF | TGTGCCAGCAGCGTAGACAGGTATAGCAATCAGCCCCAGCATTTT
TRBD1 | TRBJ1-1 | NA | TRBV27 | CASSLYTGGPTEAFF | TGTGCCAGCAGTTTATACACAGGGGGCCCCACTGAAGCTTTCTTT
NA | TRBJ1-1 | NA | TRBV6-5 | CASNVRWDGSTEAFF | TGTGCCAGCAATGTTCGGTGGGATGGGAGTACTGAAGCTTTCTTT
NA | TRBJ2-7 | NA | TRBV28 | CASRSGSYLGNYEQYF | TGTGCCAGCAGGAGCGGGTCGTATCTGGGGAACTACGAGCAGTACTTC
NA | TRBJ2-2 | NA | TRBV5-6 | CASSAGTHGLTGELFF | TGTGCCAGCAGTGCAGGGACTCATGGTCTCACCGGGGAGCTGTTTTTT
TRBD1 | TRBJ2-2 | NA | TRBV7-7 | CASSPRQGAATGELFF | TGTGCTAGCAGCCCAAGACAGGGGGCCGCTACCGGGGAGCTGTTTTTT
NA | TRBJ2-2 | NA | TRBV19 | CASSIIPGSFPGELFF | TGTGCCAGTAGTATAATTCCGGGGTCATTCCCCGGGGAGCTGTTTTTT
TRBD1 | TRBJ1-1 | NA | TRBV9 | CASSVGQGNTEAFF | TGTGCCAGCAGCGTAGGACAGGGGAACACTGAAGCTTTCTTT
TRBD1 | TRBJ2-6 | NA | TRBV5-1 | CASSRDRVSGANVLTF | TGCGCCAGCAGCCGGGACAGGGTTTCTGGGGCCAACGTCCTGACTTTC
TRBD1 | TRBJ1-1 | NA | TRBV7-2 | CASSKYRGPMNTEAFF | TGTGCCAGCAGTAAATACAGGGGACCTATGAACACTGAAGCTTTCTTT
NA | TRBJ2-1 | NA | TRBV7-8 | CASSFDRNNEQFF | TGTGCCAGCAGCTTCGACAGGAACAATGAGCAGTTCTTC
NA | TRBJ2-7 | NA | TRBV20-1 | CSASIRGGSYEQYF | TGCAGTGCTAGTATCCGGGGTGGATCCTACGAGCAGTACTTC
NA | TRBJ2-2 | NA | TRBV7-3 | CASSFGGNTGELFF | TGTGCCAGCAGCTTCGGGGGGAACACCGGGGAGCTGTTTTTT
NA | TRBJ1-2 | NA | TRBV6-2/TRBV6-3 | CASSYPDEGGYTF | TGTGCCAGCAGTTACCCGGATGAGGGCGGCTACACCTTC
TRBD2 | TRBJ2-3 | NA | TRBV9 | CASSEALGGLAGSDTQYF | TGTGCCAGCAGCGAGGCTCTAGGGGGACTAGCGGGGTCAGATACGCAGTATTTT